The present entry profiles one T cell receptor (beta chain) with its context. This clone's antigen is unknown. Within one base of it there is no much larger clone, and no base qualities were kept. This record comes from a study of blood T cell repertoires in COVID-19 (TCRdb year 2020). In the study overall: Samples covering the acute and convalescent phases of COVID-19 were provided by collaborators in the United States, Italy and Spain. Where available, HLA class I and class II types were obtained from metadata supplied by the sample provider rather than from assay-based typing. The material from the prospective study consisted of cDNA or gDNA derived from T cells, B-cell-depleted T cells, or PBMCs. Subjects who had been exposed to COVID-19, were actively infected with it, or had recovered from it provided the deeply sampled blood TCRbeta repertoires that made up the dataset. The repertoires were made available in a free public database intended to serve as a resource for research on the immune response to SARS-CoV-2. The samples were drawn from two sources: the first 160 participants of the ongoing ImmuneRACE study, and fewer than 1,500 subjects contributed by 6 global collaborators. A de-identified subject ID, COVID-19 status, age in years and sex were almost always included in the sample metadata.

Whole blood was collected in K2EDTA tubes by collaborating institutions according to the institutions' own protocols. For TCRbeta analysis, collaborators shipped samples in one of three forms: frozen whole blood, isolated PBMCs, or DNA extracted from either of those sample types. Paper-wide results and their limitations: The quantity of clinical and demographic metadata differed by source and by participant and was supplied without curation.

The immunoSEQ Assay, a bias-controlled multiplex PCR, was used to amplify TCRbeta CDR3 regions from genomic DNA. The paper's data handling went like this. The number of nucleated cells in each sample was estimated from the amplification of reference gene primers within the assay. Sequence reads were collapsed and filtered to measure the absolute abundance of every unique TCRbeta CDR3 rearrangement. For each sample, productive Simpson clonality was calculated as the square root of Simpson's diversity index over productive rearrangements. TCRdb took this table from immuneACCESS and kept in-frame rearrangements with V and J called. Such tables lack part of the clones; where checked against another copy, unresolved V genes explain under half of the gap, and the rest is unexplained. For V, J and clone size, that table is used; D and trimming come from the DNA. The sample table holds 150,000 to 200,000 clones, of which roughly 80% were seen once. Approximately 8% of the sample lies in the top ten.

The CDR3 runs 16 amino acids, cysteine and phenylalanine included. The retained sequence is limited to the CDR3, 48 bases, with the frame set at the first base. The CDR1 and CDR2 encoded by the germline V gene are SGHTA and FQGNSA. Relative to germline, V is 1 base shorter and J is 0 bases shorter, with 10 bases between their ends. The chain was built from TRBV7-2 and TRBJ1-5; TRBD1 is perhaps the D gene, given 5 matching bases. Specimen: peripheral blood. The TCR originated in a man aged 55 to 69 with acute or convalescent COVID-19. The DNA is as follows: TGTGCCAGCAGCTTAGGGGCAGGGCGTAGCAATCAGCCCCAGCATTTT. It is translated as CASSLGAGRSNQPQHF.